These T cell receptor beta chains were read from a single sample in a study of blood T cell repertoires in COVID-19. Using immunoSEQ multiplex PCR, the repertoire was profiled, and TCRdb retains in-frame clones only, with some absent. The sample lists about 190,000 clones, roughly 80% occurring once. The sample consisted of PBMCs or T cells enriched from blood (not recorded which). These receptors originate from a woman in her twenties or thirties who had recovered from COVID-19. The CDR3 runs from the conserved cysteine through the conserved F or W. Fields, in order: V gene, J gene, CDR3 protein.

TRBV5-1	TRBJ2-3	CASSFGSTDTQYF
TRBV24-1	TRBJ1-5	CATSKGGAGQPQHF
TRBV2	TRBJ1-2	CASSVGQLYGYTF
TRBV2	TRBJ1-2	CASSEDLVNYGYTF
TRBV2	TRBJ1-5	CASRLDTDQPQHF
TRBV2	TRBJ1-6	CASSEGRSYNSPLHF
TRBV9	TRBJ1-2	CASRGSGVKGYTF
TRBV20-1	TRBJ2-1	CSALSYNEQFF
TRBV2	TRBJ1-2	CASSGPLRDRGGLHGYTF
TRBV18	TRBJ1-6	CASSPPAGGSLNSPLHF
TRBV19	TRBJ2-3	CASSTGSYTDTQYF
TRBV29-1	TRBJ2-1	CSVESRYNEQFF
TRBV20-1	TRBJ2-7	CSASGGSKSGF
TRBV9	TRBJ2-1	CASGELAGGGNEQFF